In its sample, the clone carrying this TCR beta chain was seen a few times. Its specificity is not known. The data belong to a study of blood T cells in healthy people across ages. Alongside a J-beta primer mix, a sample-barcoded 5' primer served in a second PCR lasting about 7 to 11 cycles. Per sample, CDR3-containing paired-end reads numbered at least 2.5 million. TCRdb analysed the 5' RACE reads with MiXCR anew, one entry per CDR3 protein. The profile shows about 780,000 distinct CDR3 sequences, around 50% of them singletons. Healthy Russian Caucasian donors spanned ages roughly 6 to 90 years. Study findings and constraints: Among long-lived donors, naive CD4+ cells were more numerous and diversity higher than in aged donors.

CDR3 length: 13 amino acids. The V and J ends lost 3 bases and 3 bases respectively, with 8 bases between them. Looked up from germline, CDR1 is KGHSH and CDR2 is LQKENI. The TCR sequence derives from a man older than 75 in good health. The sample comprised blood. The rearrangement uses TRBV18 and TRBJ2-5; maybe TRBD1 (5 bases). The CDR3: CASSPRVEETQYF. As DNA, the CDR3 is TGTGCCAGCTCACCCAGGGTAGAAGAGACCCAGTACTTC.